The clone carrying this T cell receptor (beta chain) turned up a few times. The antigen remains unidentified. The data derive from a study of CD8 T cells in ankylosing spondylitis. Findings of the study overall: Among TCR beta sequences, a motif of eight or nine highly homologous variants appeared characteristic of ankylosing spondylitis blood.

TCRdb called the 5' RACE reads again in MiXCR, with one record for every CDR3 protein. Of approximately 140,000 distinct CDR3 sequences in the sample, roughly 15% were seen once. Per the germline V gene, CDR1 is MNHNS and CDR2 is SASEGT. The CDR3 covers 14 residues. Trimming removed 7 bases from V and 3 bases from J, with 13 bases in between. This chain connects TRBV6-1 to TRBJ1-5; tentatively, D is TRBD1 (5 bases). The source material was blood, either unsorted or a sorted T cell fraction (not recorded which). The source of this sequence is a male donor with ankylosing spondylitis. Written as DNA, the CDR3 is TGTGCCAGCACCTACGGGGGGGACAATCAGCCCCAGCATTTT. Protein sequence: CASTYGGDNQPQHF.